A single sample gave rise to the 3 T cell receptor beta chains below, sequenced in a study of T cells in Graves' hyperthyroidism and ophthalmopathy. RNA transcripts gave rise to amplified TCR beta CDR3 regions. A first-round RT-PCR of the TCR CDR3 used the HTBI primer set. TCRdb processed the multiplex PCR reads anew with MiXCR; each CDR3 protein has one entry. The sample holds around 400,000 distinct CDR3 sequences, 20% to 30% seen once. Source material: blood. These receptors were taken from a man aged 50-59 years with Graves' hyperthyroidism.

CDR3 loop: CASSSRGTSGSITYEQYF. CDR3 DNA sequence: TGTGCCAGCAGCTCCCGGGGGACTAGCGGGAGTATCACCTACGAGCAGTACTTC. The genes are TRBV7-3 and TRBJ2-7; 14 bases map to TRBD2. CDR1 and CDR2 (germline): SGHTA, FQGTGA. With 4 bases clipped from V and 2 bases from J, the junction kept 10 bases outside the gene matches. The CDR3 loop spans 18 amino acids.

This clonotype has ten or more counts. The chain uses TRBV28 and TRBJ2-7; 8 positions match TRBD1. Per the germline V gene, CDR1 is MDHEN and CDR2 is SYDVKM. This CDR3 has 12 amino acids. The V gene end was trimmed by 10 bases and the J gene end by 2 bases; junction bases not matched to a gene: 4. The CDR3 nucleotides are TGTGCCACCGGGACAGGCACCTACGAGCAGTACTTC. Translated, it gives CATGTGTYEQYF.

This clonotype was recorded at least ten times. CDR3 in amino acids: CASSSFLKLAGNYNEQFF. In DNA form, the CDR3 reads TGTGCCAGCAGCTCCTTTTTAAAACTAGCGGGGAACTACAATGAGCAGTTCTTC. The chain couples TRBV28 to TRBJ2-1; 10 bases are a match to TRBD2. The germline V gene has CDR1 MDHEN and CDR2 SYDVKM. Trimming removed 6 bases from V and 3 bases from J; junction bases left unmatched: 14. This CDR3 is 18 amino acids long.